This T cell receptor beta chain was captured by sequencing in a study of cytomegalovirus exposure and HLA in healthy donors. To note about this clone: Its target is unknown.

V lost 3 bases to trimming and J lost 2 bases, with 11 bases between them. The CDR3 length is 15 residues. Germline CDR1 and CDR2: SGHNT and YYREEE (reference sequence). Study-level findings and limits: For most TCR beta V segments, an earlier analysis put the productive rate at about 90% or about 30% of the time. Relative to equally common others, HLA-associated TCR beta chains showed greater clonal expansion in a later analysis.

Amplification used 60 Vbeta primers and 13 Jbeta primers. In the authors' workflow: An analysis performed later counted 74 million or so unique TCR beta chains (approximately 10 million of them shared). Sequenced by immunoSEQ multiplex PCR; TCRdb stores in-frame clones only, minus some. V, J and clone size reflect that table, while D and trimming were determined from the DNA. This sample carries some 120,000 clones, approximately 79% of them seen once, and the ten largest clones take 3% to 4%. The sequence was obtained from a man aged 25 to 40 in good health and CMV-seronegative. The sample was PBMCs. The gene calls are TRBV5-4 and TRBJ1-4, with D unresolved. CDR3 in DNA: TGTGCCAGCAGCTCCCCGCCGGGTACTAATGAAAAACTGTTTTTT. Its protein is CASSSPPGTNEKLFF.